One and the same sample provided the 14 T cell receptor beta chains below, sequenced in a study of T cells expressing NK-cell markers. TCRdb re-analyzed the 5' RACE reads; it lists each CDR3 protein once, without DNA. This sample's table reports hundreds of thousands of distinct CDR3 sequences. Sample: blood T cells: a sorted CD56 or NKG2C T cell subset, CD4+ or CD8+ T cells, or bulk PBMC T cells (not recorded which). These receptors were obtained from a woman between 18 and 69 years old in good health.

This chain joins TRBV15 and TRBJ2-1; there is no DNA to check the TCRdb D call of TRBD1. CDR3 length equals 13 residues. Germline lookup yields CDR1 LNHNV and CDR2 YYDKDF (reference sequence). CDR3 loop: CATGLTGYNEQFF. The variable domain in full, completed from reference TRBV15 and TRBJ2-1, reads DAMVIQNPRYQVTQFGKPVTLSCSQTLNHNVMYWYQQKSSQAPKLLFHYYDKDFNNEADTPDNFQSRRPNTSFCFLDIRSPGLGDTAMYLCATGLTGYNEQFFGPGTRLTVL.

This chain links TRBV20-1 with TRBJ2-7; TCRdb designates TRBD2, a call that cannot be tested without DNA. Germline V gene sequence: CDR1 DFQATT, CDR2 SNEGSKA (reference sequence). CDR3 length equals 13 residues. The CDR3 loop is CSATSGGSYEQYF.

This chain uses TRBV28 with TRBJ1-1. The CDR3 contains 15 residues. The germline V gene has CDR1 MDHEN and CDR2 SYDVKM. The CDR3 loop is CASSFGEPMNTEAFF.

The chain has TRBV18 and TRBJ2-5. The V gene's germline CDR1 is KGHSH and CDR2 LQKENI. The CDR3 loop spans 15 amino acids. This CDR3 is CASSPQLRVQETQYF.

This chain connects TRBV5-4 to TRBJ2-1; absent DNA, TCRdb's TRBD1 call cannot be checked. CDR1 SGHNT and CDR2 YYREEE come from the germline V gene (reference sequence). The CDR3 sequence is 12 residues long. CDR3 loop: CASSLQVHEQFF.

The J gene is TRBJ1-6, the V gene TRBV2; the D call of TRBD1 rests on TCRdb alone, since no DNA is present to check it. Per germline, CDR1 SNHLY and CDR2 FYNNEI. The CDR3 loop spans 13 amino acids. The CDR3 loop reads CATAGQGNSPLHF.

The chain couples TRBV20-1 to TRBJ2-1; lacking DNA, the TRBD1 call made by TCRdb goes unchecked. The CDR3 extends over 17 amino acids. The germline V gene encodes CDR1 DFQATT and CDR2 SNEGSKA (reference sequence). The CDR3 reads CSARVTLIGSPDNEQFF.

The V gene is TRBV7-2, the J gene TRBJ1-2. The CDR3 has 12 residues. Germline V gene data show CDR1 as SGHTA and CDR2 as FQGNSA. The CDR3 is CASFPDAYGYTF.

The genes are TRBV4-3 and TRBJ1-1; lacking DNA, the TRBD1 call made by TCRdb goes unchecked. Germline CDR1 and CDR2: LGHNA and YSLEER. CDR3 length: 14 amino acids. Here the CDR3 reads CASSRLTGKTEAFF.

V gene TRBV3-1 combines with J gene TRBJ2-1; TCRdb's D call, TRBD1, is unchecked because there is no DNA. CDR3 length: 16 amino acids. The germline gives CDR1 LGHDT, CDR2 YNNKEL (reference sequence). This chain's CDR3 is CASSLDRGGDYNEQFF.

The genes are TRBV5-1 and TRBJ2-1; TCRdb picks TRBD2, but there is no DNA to check that call. The CDR3 covers 15 residues. From germline, CDR1 is SGHRS and CDR2 YFSETQ. The CDR3 protein is CASSLLASGDNEQFF.

This rearrangement joins TRBV20-1 to TRBJ1-1; TCRdb selects TRBD1, and the lack of DNA leaves this call unchecked. Per the germline V gene, CDR1 is DFQATT and CDR2 is SNEGSKA (reference sequence). The CDR3 runs to 14 residues. CDR3 sequence reads: CSARGGTGQTEAFF.

The chain has TRBV12-3 or TRBV12-4 and TRBJ2-1; TCRdb lists TRBD2, though no DNA is available to test this call. This CDR3 has 15 residues. This CDR3 reads CASSTRASGGDEQFF.

The chain links TRBV7-9 to TRBJ2-7; checking the TCRdb D call of TRBD1 is not possible without DNA. The CDR3 length is 13 residues. Germline-derived CDR1 and CDR2 are SEHNR and FQNEAQ (reference sequence). The CDR3 loop is CASSLDRGPEQYF.